This T cell receptor (beta chain) was recorded in a study of blood T cell repertoires in COVID-19. The table came from immunoSEQ multiplex PCR; TCRdb's copy has only in-frame clones and leaves some out. The sample carries about 400,000 clones, 85% to 90% recorded once. The V gene end was trimmed by 1 base and the J gene end by 4 bases; junction bases not matched to a gene: 3. Looked up from germline, CDR1 is SGHNT and CDR2 is YYREEE (reference sequence). The CDR3 spans 15 residues. Sequencing was performed on PBMCs or T cells enriched from blood (not recorded which). This TCR was recovered from a woman aged 25 to 39 who had recovered from COVID-19. The chain carries TRBV5-4 and TRBJ2-1, with TRBD2 identical over 9 bases. This CDR3 is CASSLKREAYNEQFF. The DNA of the CDR3 is TGTGCCAGCAGCTTGAAGCGGGAGGCTTACAATGAGCAGTTCTTC.